The present TCR beta chain was sequenced within a study of relationships among human T cell subsets. From mRNA, alpha and beta CDR3 regions were amplified using semiquantitative ARM-PCR. Tagged nested gene-specific primers were used first, then communal superprimers amplified exponentially. Using its own MiXCR run on the multiplex PCR reads, TCRdb lists one record per CDR3 protein. Of 7,000 to 8,500 distinct CDR3 sequences in the sample, 55% to 75% were seen once. CDR3 length: 15 amino acids. In germline, CDR1 is SGHRS, CDR2 YFSETQ. V was trimmed by 4 bases and J by 1 base, leaving 13 bases between them. Naive plus transitional T cells were isolated with anti-CD45RA microbeads from pooled CD4+ and CD8+ T cells.

Sequencing was performed on naive and transitional (CD45RA+) T cells sorted from blood. The chain combines TRBV5-1 with TRBJ2-3; D is unclear. The clonotype originates from a man in his forties or fifties in good health. The CDR3 bases are TGCGCCAGCAGCCTAACAGAGCGAGGCACAGATACGCAGTATTTT. Protein: CASSLTERGTDTQYF. Based on the CDR3 plus reference TRBV5-1 and TRBJ2-3, the full variable domain is KAGVTQTPRYLIKTRGQQVTLSCSPISGHRSVSWYQQTPGQGLQFLFEYFSETQRNKGNFPGRFSGRQFSNSRSEMNVSTLELGDSALYLCASSLTERGTDTQYFGPGTRLTVL.